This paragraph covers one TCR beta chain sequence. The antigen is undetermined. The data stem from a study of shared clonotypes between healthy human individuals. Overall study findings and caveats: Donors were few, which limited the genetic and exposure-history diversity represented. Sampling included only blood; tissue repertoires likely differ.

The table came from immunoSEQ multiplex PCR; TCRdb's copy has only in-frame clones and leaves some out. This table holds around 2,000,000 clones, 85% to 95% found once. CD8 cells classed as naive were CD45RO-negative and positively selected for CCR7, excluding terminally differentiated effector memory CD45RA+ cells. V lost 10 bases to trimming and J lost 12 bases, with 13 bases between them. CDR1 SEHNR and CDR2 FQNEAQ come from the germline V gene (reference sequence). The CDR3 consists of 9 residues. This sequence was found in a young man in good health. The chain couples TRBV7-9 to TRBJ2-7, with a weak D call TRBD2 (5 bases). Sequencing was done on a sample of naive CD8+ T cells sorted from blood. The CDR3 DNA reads TGTGCCACCCTCCTCCGGGGGTACTTC. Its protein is CATLLRGYF. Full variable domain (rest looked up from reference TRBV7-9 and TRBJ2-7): DTGVSQNPRHKITKRGQNVTFRCDPISEHNRLYWYRQTLGQGPEFLTYFQNEAQLEKSRLLSDRFSAERPKGSFSTLEIQRTEQGDSAMYLCATLLRGYFGPGTRLTVT.